What follows describes a single TCR beta chain. This clone came up a few times. Its specific antigen is unknown. The input lacks base qualities; no much larger clone sits a single base away. The CDR3 starts with the cysteine, ends with the phenylalanine, and has 15 residues. Just the 45-base CDR3 DNA is kept, in frame starting at base 1. The germline V gene encodes CDR1 SGHTA and CDR2 FQGNSA. The germline V and J ends show losses of 5 bases and 5 bases respectively, and no gene match explains 10 bases of the junction. This record comes from a study of cytomegalovirus exposure and HLA in healthy donors (dated by TCRdb to the late 2010s). As for the study more broadly: According to an earlier analysis of 587 of the donors, about 179 million T cells yielded over 100 million unique TCR beta sequences and 276 Gb of sequence data. The study profiled the T cell repertoires of approximately 700 subjects by immunosequencing and related them to cytomegalovirus serostatus. Of the approximately 370 genotyped donors, 75% to 85% were placed in the genetic ancestry cluster associated with self-reported Caucasian donors. Five DR-DQ haplotypes were treated as single units for association and clustering because of strong linkage in the cohort. Among 398 genotyped donors of the cohort, an average of about 220,000 unique TCR beta nucleotide sequences was sequenced per donor, of which 15% to 20% were non-productive. An early release that covered 500 to 800 HLA-typed donors contained about 290 gigabases of sequencing data and approximately 85 million unique TCR sequences. HLA typing included class I and class II loci at four-digit resolution. Donor age, sex, ethnicity and CMV serostatus were collected together with the repertoire data. Every repertoire in the discovery cohort had been generated on one and the same sequencing platform. A later genetic analysis used genome-wide SNP genotypes for about 65% of the 666 donors, treating that subset as a discovery cohort. The study was designed to test whether signatures of past pathogen exposure could be identified by cataloging public T cell receptors. In the later analysis, no new phenotypic data were used to find candidate immune exposures; instead, reliance was placed on TCR beta sequences and their occurrence across donors. Along with the roughly 700-subject first cohort, a separate validation cohort of over 90 different subjects was used. The number of typed donors differed by locus: roughly 629-630 for A, B, C, DRB1 and DQB1; some 540 for DQA1; roughly 600 for DPA1; and 400 to 480 for DPB1. A later analysis re-analyzed previously published TCR beta repertoires from 550 to 700 donors and added high-resolution HLA genotyping to study TCR occurrence patterns. An earlier analysis of several hundred of the donors used high-throughput TCR beta sequencing to judge whether each TCR beta V gene segment behaved as functional or pseudogenic. To predict cytomegalovirus infection status, the study combined high-throughput TCR immunosequencing, statistical association of individual TCRs with disease status, and machine learning.

What the work shows at the level of the full study, not this receptor alone: A later genetic analysis reported fewer N-insertions in productive TCRs among donors in an Asian-associated ancestry cluster than the approximately 670-donor mean. The sequencing pipeline was judged likely to have produced a cluster of highly shared sequence variants as a technical artifact. While some public TCRs were present in many individuals, most TCR sequences turned up only very rarely across donors. A further reported finding was that TCR beta sequences accurately predicted the HLA-A and HLA-B alleles for most subjects in the first cohort. Compared with equally common non-associated chains, HLA-associated TCR beta chains in a later analysis were more clonally expanded and had lower generation probabilities. In a later genetic analysis, a missense DCLRE1C variant was associated with V-gene and J-gene trimming of TCR beta chains, and the association was replicated in an independent cohort. The cohort was sequenced for TCR beta chains only, and without alpha or paired-chain data the features that could be detected were limited. The 87-base-pair reads could not distinguish some IMGT-functional V segments, including TRBV6-2 and TRBV6-3, so those segments were excluded. According to a later analysis, most CMV-associated TCR beta chains appeared to be HLA-restricted, and the HLA associations seemed to be driven largely by CMV exposure. Assigning TCR associations to individual alleles was difficult when HLA alleles, especially DR and DQ, strongly co-occurred. The earlier analysis of some 540 of the donors excluded 15 to 20 rarely observed V segments, including chromosome 9 orphons, because counts were too low. In the study, approximately 160 TCR beta chains were listed as associated with cytomegalovirus. Because HLA typing was unavailable for some donors at each locus, only the typed subset was used in association tests. Presence/absence analyses assumed roughly uniform sequencing depth across donors, an assumption that may not hold. A later analysis found that TCR association rates varied across HLA loci, with DRB1 alleles showing the most associated TCRs and HLA-C alleles the fewest. For the cohort, immune exposure information was limited to CMV serostatus. A later analysis associated 15,000 to 20,000 TCR beta sequences with specific HLA alleles at a false discovery rate of 0.05. A few of the identified cytomegalovirus-associated TCR beta chains were confirmed in vitro to be specific for cytomegalovirus antigens. Correlated functional status among segregating V segments might reflect linkage disequilibrium, but an unknown experimental factor could not be ruled out. A later analysis reported that several top co-occurrence clusters appeared linked to parvovirus B19, influenza, CMV and Epstein-Barr virus. It was suggested by the authors that the approach could potentially be generalized to other disease states and immunological phenotypes. In an earlier analysis of about 550 of the donors, most TCR beta V segments were observed in productive rearrangements about 87% or about 30% of the time, broadly matching IMGT annotations. The classifier was reported to diagnose cytomegalovirus status with high specificity and sensitivity in both the original and validation cohorts.

The library was produced with the immunoSEQ multiplex PCR assay. The multiplex PCR relied on a mix of 60 forward primers for TCR Vbeta segments and 13 reverse primers for TCR Jbeta segments. The CDR3 region of rearranged TCR beta genes was amplified from genomic DNA by a multiplex PCR assay. On the Illumina HiSeq System, the amplified TCR beta libraries were sequenced as 87-base-pair reads. The study's processing was this. Across the 500 to 750 repertoires, a later analysis counted tens of millions of unique TCR beta chains, 9.5 million to 12 million of which were shared by at least two donors. To remove PCR and sequencing errors, raw reads were error-corrected and collapsed into unique sequences using a nearest-neighbor algorithm that merged closely related sequences. Alignment of CDR3 sequences to IMGT reference sequences was used to assign V, D and J gene segments. For a sequence to be retained, a match of at least six nucleotides was required to both a V gene segment and a J gene segment. Rearrangements were called productive when the CDR3 lacked stop codons and stayed in frame with V and J; all others were non-productive. CDR3 was defined by IMGT convention, running from the second conserved V-encoded cysteine to the conserved J-encoded phenylalanine. Sequences without an unambiguous match to a single V gene segment were excluded from the earlier analysis of almost 600 of the donors. In an earlier analysis of 587 of the donors, V segments were called functional above 56.7% productive rearrangements and were called segregating when the between-donor standard deviation exceeded 5%. A statistical classification framework was developed to diagnose cytomegalovirus status using the catalog of TCR beta chain sequences. A later analysis assigned V and J genes by comparing TCR nucleotide sequences with IMGT/GENE-DB human TR gene sequences. Using the TCRdist pipeline, a later analysis assigned CDR3 sequences along with most-parsimonious VDJ recombination scenarios. In a later analysis, each TCR beta chain was defined by its CDR3 amino acid sequence together with its V-gene family, and reads without a unique V-gene family were excluded. As a way to deal with suspected cross-contamination and a sequencing artifact, a later analysis dropped roughly 620 nucleotide sequences that were highly shared and had low generation probability. In a later analysis, a clonal expansion index for each public chain was calculated from normalized within-repertoire ranks of inferred template counts. In a later analysis, generation probabilities were computed using a VDJ recombination model fitted to out-of-frame rearrangements, and the results were checked against IGoR. Hypergeometric tests were used in a later analysis to score TCR-TCR, TCR-HLA and TCR-CMV co-occurrence, with a repertoire-size bias correction applied to the TCR pairs. A later analysis estimated false discovery rates by permuting HLA or CMV assignments 20 times. In a later analysis, co-occurring TCRs were grouped with DBSCAN, and TCRdist sequence similarity was added when clustering was performed within HLA-allele-positive subsets. Repertoires with fewer than 30,000 or more than 120,000 public chains, plus five repertoires with anomalous nucleotide sharing, were excluded from co-occurrence clustering. The immuneACCESS repertoire file appears here via TCRdb, limited to in-frame rearrangements. These files lack a portion of the clones; in checked studies, under half of the deficit traces to unresolved V genes, and the cause of the others is not known. V and J calls and clone size are those listed in that table; D and trimming were worked out from the DNA. The sample records roughly 110,000 clones, more than 65% of which are singletons. The top ten clones comprise roughly 0.76% of the sample.

In total, approximately 610 healthy bone marrow donors made up the cohort. All cohort members were sampled while nominally healthy, although unrecorded immune exposures were likely present. The donor tested CMV seronegative and was one of the 352 seronegative cohort members. Every donor gave a peripheral blood sample, and the peripheral blood mononuclear cells from that sample were used for TCR beta sequencing. Genomic DNA was extracted from the blood cell samples with the Qiagen DNeasy Blood Extraction Kit. The V gene is TRBV7-2 and the J gene is TRBJ2-5; 8 bases in the middle match TRBD2. Material: PBMCs. The source of this sequence is a boy younger than 18 in good health and CMV-seronegative. The DNA is TGTGCCAGCAGCCCGGACGGGGGGGCGAGGGAGACCCAGTACTTC. Its protein is CASSPDGGARETQYF.